The clone carrying this T cell receptor beta chain was counted ten times or more. Its matching antigen is unknown. The authors produced cDNA by 5'RACE using 10-nucleotide random UMIs. TCRdb reprocessed the 5' RACE reads via MiXCR and lists one record per CDR3 protein. The data show tens of thousands of distinct CDR3 sequences, around 3.7% seen once. There are 14 residues in the CDR3. J lost 5 bases, V lost 3 bases, and 4 bases had no gene match. Germline CDR1 reads SEHNR; CDR2 reads FQNEAQ (reference sequence). The sample originates from a study of neurological immune-mediated disorders. General study points: The multiple sclerosis repertoire cluster had no clinical or MRI feature associated with it.

The source material was PBMCs. The clonotype was recovered from a man between 35 and 55 years old with multiple sclerosis. V gene TRBV7-9 combines with J gene TRBJ2-5, with 9 bases that match TRBD1. The CDR3 region is CASSLGQGWETQYF. The CDR3 DNA reads TGTGCCAGCAGCTTGGGACAGGGTTGGGAGACCCAGTACTTC. The entire variable domain, with the rest obtained from reference TRBV7-9 and TRBJ2-5, is as follows: DTGVSQNPRHKITKRGQNVTFRCDPISEHNRLYWYRQTLGQGPEFLTYFQNEAQLEKSRLLSDRFSAERPKGSFSTLEIQRTEQGDSAMYLCASSLGQGWETQYFGPGTRLLVL.